The next 30 T cell receptor beta chains were all read from a single sample in a study of cytomegalovirus exposure and HLA in healthy donors. Both 60 Vbeta primers and 13 Jbeta primers went into the PCR. Assay: immunoSEQ multiplex PCR; the TCRdb copy retains only in-frame clones and omits some. The sample lists around 230,000 clones, more than 75% occurring once. Source material: PBMCs. The receptors come from a girl aged 2 to 10 in good health and CMV-seronegative.

The chain joins TRBV19 to TRBJ2-7, with 8 bases that match TRBD2. Germline V gene sequence: CDR1 LNHDA, CDR2 SQIVND (reference sequence). The CDR3 has 16 amino acids. V was pared by 6 bases and J by 5 bases, with 15 bases of the junction left unmatched. Written as DNA, the CDR3 is TGTGCCAGTAGCCTATCCGAGGGGCGGGAGGTTCACGAGCAGTACTTC. As protein: CASSLSEGREVHEQYF.

This chain links TRBV2 with TRBJ1-5, with 7 positions matching TRBD1. The CDR3 is 15 amino acids. Germline V CDR1 and CDR2: SNHLY, FYNNEI. J was trimmed by 4 bases and V by 6 bases; bases with no gene match: 9. The CDR3 coding sequence is TGTGCCAGCAGAGAACAGGGGCACCCGAATCAGCCCCAGCATTTT. Translation gives CASREQGHPNQPQHF.

The rearrangement uses TRBV9 and TRBJ1-2, with a weak D call TRBD1 (5 bases). The CDR3 is made up of 11 amino acids. Looked up from germline, CDR1 is SGDLS and CDR2 is YYNGEE. V shed 7 bases and J shed 8 bases, with 12 bases lying between them. CDR3 sequence (DNA): TGTGCCAGCGAATGGGGGGGAGGCTACACCTTC. This translates into CASEWGGGYTF.

The J gene is TRBJ2-7, the V gene TRBV4-1; D gene uncertain. The ends were cut back, 4 bases at V and 3 bases at J, with 16 bases in the middle. The CDR3 spans 15 residues. The V gene's germline CDR1 is MGHRA and CDR2 YSYEKL. For the CDR3, the DNA is TGCGCCAGCAGCCCCAGTGGCGGTCTAAACTACGAGCAGTACTTC. Translation gives CASSPSGGLNYEQYF.

This rearrangement joins TRBV10-3 to TRBJ1-4; 7 positions agree with TRBD1. The V and J ends lost 6 bases and 7 bases, in that order; junction bases with no gene match: 8. Germline V gene sequence: CDR1 ENHRY, CDR2 SYGVKD. This CDR3 region has 14 residues. CDR3 amino acids: CAISEGAVREKLFF. The CDR3 bases are TGTGCCATCAGCGAGGGGGCCGTCCGTGAAAAACTGTTTTTT.

The chain links TRBV5-1 to TRBJ1-2; tentatively, D is TRBD1 (6 bases). The CDR3 contains 15 residues. The germline V and J ends were trimmed by 0 bases and 4 bases, with 13 bases remaining between them. Germline assignment: CDR1 SGHRS and CDR2 YFSETQ. CDR3 nucleotide sequence: TGCGCCAGCAGCTTGGGAACAGGGAGATTCTATGGCTACACCTTC. Amino acids: CASSLGTGRFYGYTF.

The chain has TRBV30 and TRBJ1-3; perhaps TRBD1 as D (5 bases). V dropped 2 bases and J dropped 11 bases, with 10 bases sitting between them. This CDR3 is built from 11 residues. The germline V gene encodes CDR1 GTSNPN and CDR2 SVGIG (reference sequence). The CDR3 DNA reads as TGTGCCTGGAGTTTTGACAGTGCCATATATTTT. It translates to CAWSFDSAIYF.

This chain links TRBV2 with TRBJ2-5; D is undetermined. CDR1 is SNHLY and CDR2 is FYNNEI in the germline V gene. This CDR3 contains 18 residues. V gave up 6 bases and J gave up 1 base, with 24 bases separating them. The CDR3 DNA sequence: TGTGCCAGCAGCTCCCCGCTTGATCGTCTCCGGTTCCAAGAGACCCAGTACTTC. It translates to CASSSPLDRLRFQETQYF.

The V gene is TRBV6-5, the J gene TRBJ1-4, with 9 positions matching TRBD1. Germline V lookup: CDR1 MNHEY, CDR2 SVGAGI. V shed 8 bases and J 7 bases; nucleotides not matched to a gene: 11. The CDR3 has 15 residues. The CDR3 nucleotides read TGTGCCAGCGCCATGGCCGGACAGGGGATTGAAAAACTGTTTTTT. This encodes CASAMAGQGIEKLFF.

This rearrangement joins TRBV30 to TRBJ1-2; D is unresolved. Germline values: CDR1 GTSNPN, CDR2 SVGIG (reference sequence). Trimming pared 0 bases from V and 9 bases from J, leaving 14 bases between. This CDR3 is 13 amino acids long. Here the CDR3 DNA reads TGTGCCTGGAGTGTACTGGAGGGCGGAAGCTACACCTTC. Translating gives CAWSVLEGGSYTF.

The chain combines TRBV5-3 with TRBJ2-4, with 7 bases identical to TRBD1. TRBV5-3 is sorted into the ORF group, with uncertain function. CDR3 length: 16 amino acids. The trim removed 3 bases at V and 4 bases at J, leaving 10 bases unmatched. The CDR3 spells CARSSPTEGQKNIQYF. In DNA, the CDR3 is TGTGCCAGAAGCTCACCTACTGAGGGACAGAAAAACATTCAGTACTTC.

This chain links TRBV4-2 with TRBJ2-2, with D possibly being TRBD2 (7 bases). V gave up 0 bases and J gave up 2 bases, with 10 bases separating them. The CDR3 is made up of 16 amino acids. Germline V gives CDR1 LGHNA, CDR2 YNFKEQ. The CDR3 loop is CASSQDRGANTGELFF. DNA of the CDR3: TGTGCCAGCAGCCAAGATCGGGGGGCCAACACCGGGGAGCTGTTTTTT.

The chain has TRBV7-9 and TRBJ1-2; D not certain. V lost 5 bases and J 4 bases, leaving 8 bases between the germline ends. The CDR3 covers 12 residues. Germline values: CDR1 SEHNR, CDR2 FQNEAQ (reference sequence). In nucleotides, the CDR3 is TGTGCCAGCAGCCCAACAGTCTATGGCTACACCTTC. Its protein product is CASSPTVYGYTF.

The J gene is TRBJ1-2, the V gene TRBV30, with 10 bases matching TRBD1. The CDR3 runs to 16 residues. Germline assignment: CDR1 GTSNPN and CDR2 SVGIG (reference sequence). V lost 2 bases, J lost 8 bases, and 14 bases stayed unmatched. The CDR3 loop reads CAWSWMIRDRGVGYTF. The CDR3 DNA reads as TGTGCCTGGAGTTGGATGATCCGGGACAGGGGAGTCGGCTACACCTTC.

The table lists this clone with a count of one. This chain links TRBV7-9 with TRBJ2-5; 8 bases map to TRBD2. Germline V gene lookup returns CDR1 SEHNR and CDR2 FQNEAQ (reference sequence). The length of the CDR3 is 15 residues. Losses at the gene ends were 2 bases for V and 5 bases for J; bases not matched to a gene: 7. The CDR3 is CASSLRSLAGETQYF. For the CDR3, the DNA is TGTGCCAGCAGCTTAAGGAGTCTAGCGGGCGAGACCCAGTACTTC.

This clone has just one count. V gene TRBV2 combines with J gene TRBJ2-4, with TRBD1 as a possible D gene (6 bases). V was clipped by 4 bases and J by 1 base, with 11 bases between them. The CDR3 runs 15 residues. Per the germline V gene, CDR1 is SNHLY and CDR2 is FYNNEI. The CDR3 reads CASSVQRGAKNIQYF. The CDR3 DNA is TGTGCCAGCAGTGTCCAGAGGGGGGCCAAAAACATTCAGTACTTC.

In this sample, this clone turned up a few times. The chain links TRBV6-1 to TRBJ2-5, with 10 nucleotides matching TRBD1. From germline, CDR1 is MNHNS and CDR2 SASEGT. This CDR3 contains 14 residues. V shed 4 bases, J shed 4 bases, and the junction held 3 bases outside the gene matches. The CDR3 is CASSAGTGAETQYF. CDR3 nucleotides: TGTGCCAGCAGTGCCGGGACAGGGGCAGAGACCCAGTACTTC.

The V call is TRBV11-2, the J call TRBJ2-2; unclear D gene. The V end lost 1 base, the J end lost 0 bases, and 6 bases lay between the germline ends. This CDR3 contains 15 residues. Germline values: CDR1 SGHAT, CDR2 FQNNGV. The CDR3 spells CASSLGFANTGELFF. CDR3 nucleotide sequence: TGTGCCAGCAGCTTAGGTTTCGCGAACACCGGGGAGCTGTTTTTT.

J is TRBJ2-7 and V is TRBV5-1, with TRBD2 matching 8 bases. J lost 0 bases, V lost 2 bases, and 1 base had no gene match. CDR1 and CDR2 from the germline V gene are SGHRS and YFSETQ. This CDR3 region has 14 residues. The CDR3 sequence is CASSFGTSSYEQYF. The CDR3 nucleotides are TGCGCCAGCAGCTTTGGGACTAGCTCCTACGAGCAGTACTTC.

This chain connects TRBV2 to TRBJ1-5, with D perhaps TRBD1 (6 bases). Germline lookup yields CDR1 SNHLY and CDR2 FYNNEI. Deletions cut 8 bases from V and 7 bases from J, with 12 bases between. CDR3 length: 12 residues. CDR3 protein: CASDAGAQPQHF. CDR3 sequence (DNA): TGTGCCAGCGATGCGGGGGCACAGCCCCAGCATTTT.

The chain is built from TRBV7-2 and TRBJ2-7, with TRBD1 identical over 7 bases. Trimming at V came to 4 bases and at J to 4 bases, leaving 13 bases not matched to a gene. The CDR3 is 16 amino acids. In germline, CDR1 is SGHTA, CDR2 FQGNSA. In DNA, the CDR3 is TGTGCCAGCAGCTCAAACAGGGGACCGGGGATATACGAGCAGTACTTC. Protein product: CASSSNRGPGIYEQYF.

The chain recombines TRBV29-1 with TRBJ1-4, with a weak D call TRBD1 (5 bases). The CDR3 has 14 residues. V lost 3 bases to trimming and J lost 5 bases, with 13 bases between them. Per germline, CDR1 SQVTM and CDR2 ANQGSEA. The CDR3 protein is CSVEYGQWNEKLFF. In DNA form, the CDR3 reads TGCAGCGTTGAGTACGGACAATGGAATGAAAAACTGTTTTTT.

This rearrangement joins TRBV5-6 to TRBJ1-4; weak D call: TRBD1 (5 bases). CDR3 length: 13 amino acids. V gave up 3 bases and J gave up 8 bases, with 11 bases separating them. Per germline, CDR1 SGHDT and CDR2 YYEEEE. The CDR3 DNA is TGTGCCAGCAGCTATGCGGGACCCGAAAAACTGTTTTTT. Its protein is CASSYAGPEKLFF.

V and J are TRBV6-1 and TRBJ1-4; 7 bases match TRBD1. Trimming removed 1 base from V and 7 bases from J; junction bases left unmatched: 6. Germline CDR1 reads MNHNS; CDR2 reads SASEGT. CDR3 length equals 15 residues. The CDR3 DNA sequence: TGTGCCAGCAGTGAAGGTGGGACAGTAGGTGAAAAACTGTTTTTT. Residues: CASSEGGTVGEKLFF.

The chain uses TRBV28 and TRBJ1-3, with 7 bases aligning to TRBD1. CDR3 length: 15 residues. Germline CDR1 reads MDHEN; CDR2 reads SYDVKM. V gave up 5 bases and J gave up 6 bases; unmatched junction bases: 10. CDR3 DNA: TGTGCCAGCAGTCCCTGGGGGACAGCGGTAAACACCATATATTTT. Protein sequence: CASSPWGTAVNTIYF.

The chain recombines TRBV6-4 with TRBJ1-6; maybe TRBD1 (6 bases). Germline V lookup: CDR1 MRHNA, CDR2 SNTAGT. V dropped 5 bases and J dropped 9 bases, with 29 bases sitting between them. CDR3 size: 19 residues. The chain's CDR3 is CASSPPKPGQPISGSPLHF. The CDR3 nucleotides are TGTGCCAGCAGTCCCCCCAAACCCGGACAGCCGATTTCGGGTTCACCCCTCCACTTT.

Only one count was recorded for this clone. This rearrangement joins TRBV7-3 to TRBJ1-1; 9 bases are a match to TRBD1. J gave up 4 bases and V 5 bases, and 11 bases lay outside the gene matches. The germline gives CDR1 SGHTA, CDR2 FQGTGA. The CDR3 runs 16 residues. CDR3 region: CASSRAPPGQGTEAFF. The CDR3 DNA is TGTGCCAGCAGCAGAGCACCTCCGGGACAGGGCACTGAAGCTTTCTTT. Drawing the rest from reference TRBV7-3 and TRBJ1-1, the complete variable domain is GAGVSQTPSNKVTEKGKYVELRCDPISGHTALYWYRQSLGQGPEFLIYFQGTGAADDSGLPNDRFFAVRPEGSVSTLKIQRTERGDSAVYLCASSRAPPGQGTEAFFGQGTRLTVV.

The chain couples TRBV19 to TRBJ2-3, with D perhaps TRBD1 (5 bases). This CDR3 is 14 amino acids long. Germline V gene data show CDR1 as LNHDA and CDR2 as SQIVND (reference sequence). V was shortened by 6 bases and J by 2 bases, with 12 bases between the two germline ends. The CDR3 here is CASREGRVTDTQYF. CDR3 bases: TGTGCCAGTAGGGAAGGCAGGGTCACAGATACGCAGTATTTT.

V usage is TRBV30 and J usage is TRBJ2-3; TRBD2 matches 8 bases. Germline CDR1 and CDR2: GTSNPN and SVGIG (reference sequence). J was trimmed by 1 base and V by 7 bases; bases with no gene match: 7. This CDR3 is built from 14 residues. The DNA of the CDR3 is TGTGCCTTGGGTAGCGGGGCCGGCACAGATACGCAGTATTTT. Protein product: CALGSGAGTDTQYF.

This clone has a single count. V is TRBV5-1 and J is TRBJ2-1, with 10 bases fitting TRBD1. With V trimmed by 4 bases and J by 9 bases, 10 bases remained unmatched. Germline loops: CDR1 SGHRS, CDR2 YFSETQ. The CDR3 length is 15 residues. The CDR3 nucleotides are TGCGCCAGCAGCCCGGAGGGACAGGGGCAGGGTGAGCAGTTCTTC. Its protein product is CASSPEGQGQGEQFF.